Shown below are 20 T cell receptor beta chains from a single sample sequenced in a study of early T cells in non-severe SARS-CoV-2 infection. TCRdb fed the 5' RACE reads into MiXCR, producing one record per CDR3 protein. The repertoire holds tens of thousands of distinct CDR3 sequences, with roughly 15% as singletons. The source was whole blood, collected at baseline. The receptors originated from an adult who was a healthcare worker with PCR-confirmed SARS-CoV-2 infection or an uninfected control (not recorded which).

The chain has TRBV11-2 and TRBJ2-1, with unresolved D. Looked up from germline, CDR1 is SGHAT and CDR2 is FQNNGV. Trimming left V 0 bases short and J 6 bases short, with 9 bases between. The length of the CDR3 is 14 residues. The CDR3 region has the DNA TGTGCCAGCAGCTTAGATACCTCCCGCAATGAGCAGTTCTTC. It translates to CASSLDTSRNEQFF. Supplemented by reference TRBV11-2 and TRBJ2-1, the full variable domain reads EAGVAQSPRYKIIEKRQSVAFWCNPISGHATLYWYQQILGQGPKLLIQFQNNGVVDDSQLPKDRFSAERLKGVDSTLKIQPAKLEDSAVYLCASSLDTSRNEQFFGPGTRLTVL.

This clonotype was detected many times. The CDR3 sequence: CASSEIESYNEQFF. Written as DNA, the CDR3 is TGTGCCAGCAGCGAGATAGAGTCCTACAATGAGCAGTTCTTC. J is TRBJ2-1 and V is TRBV25-1; D not resolved. This CDR3 has 14 amino acids. The V and J ends lost 6 bases and 1 base respectively, with 10 bases between them. CDR1 MGHDK and CDR2 SYGVNS come from the germline V gene.

This clonotype was seen only a few times. V and J are TRBV6-6 and TRBJ2-7; D is unclear. Trimming cost V 6 bases and J 2 bases, with 14 bases left between them. The CDR3 totals 14 residues. Germline lookup yields CDR1 MNHNY and CDR2 SVGAGI (reference sequence). DNA for the CDR3: TGTGCCAGCAGACCCGGGTCAAGGCCCTACGAGCAGTACTTC. This gives the protein CASRPGSRPYEQYF.

The rearrangement uses TRBV2 and TRBJ2-2; 8 bases agree with TRBD2. The germline V gene has CDR1 SNHLY and CDR2 FYNNEI. The CDR3 runs to 14 residues. V shed 7 bases and J 5 bases; nucleotides not matched to a gene: 6. CDR3 DNA: TGTGCCAGCACGCGGGGGGCGTGGACCGGGGAGCTGTTTTTT. Amino acid sequence: CASTRGAWTGELFF.

This clonotype was detected only a few times. The gene calls are TRBV2 and TRBJ2-7; D is uncertain. The germline gives CDR1 SNHLY, CDR2 FYNNEI. The CDR3 extends over 11 amino acids. V dropped 10 bases and J dropped 3 bases, with 10 bases sitting between them. The CDR3 is CATSTLYEQYF. The CDR3 nucleotides read TGTGCCACCTCCACCCTCTACGAGCAGTACTTC. The whole variable domain, remainder taken from reference TRBV2 and TRBJ2-7, is EPEVTQTPSHQVTQMGQEVILRCVPISNHLYFYWYRQILGQKVEFLVSFYNNEISEKSEIFDDQFSVERPDGSNFTLKIRSTKLEDSAMYFCATSTLYEQYFGPGTRLTVT.

This clonotype has a count of ten or more. The rearrangement uses TRBV10-3 and TRBJ2-1; D possibly corresponds to TRBD1 (6 bases). The CDR3 spans 14 residues. Germline CDR1 and CDR2: ENHRY and SYGVKD. Deletions cut 2 bases from V and 5 bases from J, with 10 bases between. CDR3 residues: CAISEPGQNNEQFF. The CDR3 nucleotides are TGTGCCATCAGTGAGCCGGGACAAAACAATGAGCAGTTCTTC.

This rearrangement joins TRBV6-6 to TRBJ2-1, with no clear D. The CDR3 length is 13 residues. The germline gives CDR1 MNHNY, CDR2 SVGAGI (reference sequence). Trimming took 1 base from V and 8 from J, leaving 9 bases between them. This CDR3 reads CASSYFGTDEQFF. CDR3 nucleotides: TGTGCCAGCAGTTACTTCGGAACGGATGAGCAGTTCTTC.

The table lists this clonotype with a few counts. The chain links TRBV5-8 to TRBJ2-7; 7 bases line up with TRBD1. The length of the CDR3 is 16 residues. Germline V CDR1 and CDR2: SGHTS, YDEGEE. V trimming: 0 bases; J trimming: 3 bases; junction bases outside the gene matches: 9. CDR3 nucleotides: TGTGCCAGCAGCTTGGGGGAGTACAGGGGTAGCTACGAGCAGTACTTC. It specifies CASSLGEYRGSYEQYF.

This clonotype came up a few times. The V and J genes are TRBV9 and TRBJ2-3, with D unresolved. The CDR3 contains 13 residues. The germline V and J ends were trimmed by 2 bases and 6 bases, with 10 bases remaining between them. Germline V gene data show CDR1 as SGDLS and CDR2 as YYNGEE. CDR3 sequence: CASSVQVEDTQYF. Written as DNA, the CDR3 is TGTGCCAGCAGCGTCCAGGTCGAGGATACGCAGTATTTT.

The chain uses TRBV7-2 and TRBJ1-2; 7 bases map to TRBD1. The CDR3 contains 14 residues. The V segment lost 4 bases and the J segment 2 bases; nucleotides outside the gene matches: 4. The germline V gene encodes CDR1 SGHTA and CDR2 FQGNSA. The CDR3 DNA sequence: TGTGCCAGCAGCTACGACAGGGCCAACTATGGCTACACCTTC. Its translation: CASSYDRANYGYTF.

The chain carries TRBV11-2 and TRBJ2-1; TRBD1 agrees at 7 bases. Germline values: CDR1 SGHAT, CDR2 FQNNGV. Trimming took 5 bases from V and 3 from J; bases not matched to a gene: 4. This CDR3 has 14 amino acids. The CDR3 DNA follows: TGTGCCAGCAGCAGTGGGGACAGCTACAATGAGCAGTTCTTC. Encoded protein: CASSSGDSYNEQFF.

This clonotype was seen ten or more times. J is TRBJ2-3 and V is TRBV30, with D possibly being TRBD2 (6 bases). V was shortened by 0 bases and J by 1 base, with 8 bases between the two germline ends. CDR1 GTSNPN and CDR2 SVGIG come from the germline V gene (reference sequence). This CDR3 is 14 amino acids long. CDR3 residues: CAWSVTGGTDTQYF. The DNA for the CDR3 is TGTGCCTGGAGTGTAACGGGGGGCACAGATACGCAGTATTTT.

There are a few counts of this clonotype. V and J are TRBV20-1 and TRBJ2-3; D not resolved. CDR3 length: 13 amino acids. Trimming took off 4 bases at V and 8 bases at J, with 16 bases between the two ends. From germline, CDR1 is DFQATT and CDR2 SNEGSKA (reference sequence). For the CDR3, the DNA is TGCAGTGCTAACGGCATTTCTTTGGGTACGCAGTATTTT. Residues: CSANGISLGTQYF.

In nucleotides, the CDR3 is TGTGCCAGCTCACCTCGACAGGGGGGCCAAGAGACCCAGTACTTC. Protein product: CASSPRQGGQETQYF. The rearrangement joins TRBV18 to TRBJ2-5; 9 bases are shared with TRBD1. The CDR3 totals 15 residues. In germline, CDR1 is KGHSH, CDR2 LQKENI. V gave up 3 bases and J gave up 1 base; unmatched junction bases: 3.

Many counts were recorded for this clonotype. The gene calls are TRBV6-2 or TRBV6-3 and TRBJ1-1; unclear D gene. The germline CDR1 and CDR2 sequences are MNHEY and SVGEGT. This CDR3 contains 12 residues. V was shortened by 5 bases and J by 2 bases, with 6 bases between the two germline ends. This CDR3 is CASSRRNTEAFF. CDR3 coding DNA: TGTGCCAGCAGTAGAAGAAACACTGAAGCTTTCTTT.

This chain uses TRBV2 with TRBJ2-7; 8 bases map to TRBD2. Per the germline V gene, CDR1 is SNHLY and CDR2 is FYNNEI. The CDR3 consists of 14 residues. The ends lost 3 bases at V and 3 bases at J; junction bases unmatched: 4. CDR3: CASSEGLAGYEQYF. The CDR3 nucleotides read TGTGCCAGCAGTGAGGGGCTAGCGGGCTACGAGCAGTACTTC.

This chain links TRBV2 with TRBJ2-2, with D unclear. CDR3 size: 11 residues. V dropped 6 bases and J dropped 3 bases, with 2 bases sitting between them. The germline CDR1 and CDR2 sequences are SNHLY and FYNNEI. The chain's CDR3 is CASRDTGELFF. In nucleotides, the CDR3 is TGTGCCAGCAGAGACACCGGGGAGCTGTTTTTT.

In this sample, this clonotype turned up a few times. The chain recombines TRBV7-6 with TRBJ2-3; TRBD2 matches at 11 bases. The CDR3 runs to 16 residues. Germline V lookup: CDR1 SGHVS, CDR2 FNYEAQ. V gave up 5 bases and J gave up 5 bases; unmatched junction bases: 9. The CDR3 spells CASSPKTSGVGDTQYF. CDR3 DNA: TGTGCCAGCAGCCCCAAGACTAGCGGGGTGGGAGATACGCAGTATTTT.

The chain employs TRBV12-3 or TRBV12-4 and TRBJ1-1; D is unresolved. Trimming removed 7 bases at V and 4 bases at J, with 13 bases between. CDR3 size: 13 residues. CDR3 in amino acids: CASITPSFTEAFF. For the CDR3, the DNA is TGTGCCAGCATAACACCCAGCTTCACTGAAGCTTTCTTT.

This clonotype showed up many times. J is TRBJ2-3 and V is TRBV7-3; D gene unclear. CDR1 and CDR2 (germline): SGHTA, FQGTGA. The CDR3 covers 14 residues. V was shortened by 4 bases and J by 1 base, with 9 bases between the two germline ends. The CDR3 sequence: CASSSHHGTDTQYF. CDR3 DNA sequence: TGTGCCAGCAGCTCCCACCACGGCACAGATACGCAGTATTTT.